The table lists the clone carrying this T cell receptor beta chain with many counts. This CDR3 is 16 amino acids long. The germline gives CDR1 SGDLS, CDR2 YYNGEE. With 4 bases removed from V and 3 bases from J, the gap between germline ends came to 20 bases. The data derive from a study of T cells in Graves' hyperthyroidism and ophthalmopathy. Researchers defined stable Graves' hyperthyroidism as no ophthalmopathy progression within 18 months. Disease duration under 2 months; hyperthyroidism patients were aged 18 to 65. The source of the PBMCs was roughly 10 ml of fresh peripheral blood. There were TCR beta CDR3 regions amplified from RNA transcripts. HTBI primers were the set used in a first-round RT-PCR of the TCR CDR3. TCRdb itself ran the multiplex PCR reads through MiXCR, one entry per CDR3 protein. Of about 180,000 distinct CDR3 sequences in the sample, around 15% were seen once.

The sequence derives from a woman aged 45-65 years with Graves' hyperthyroidism. V usage is TRBV9 and J usage is TRBJ2-7; no clear D. The specimen sequenced was blood. The CDR3 DNA sequence: TGTGCCAGCAGCATAGGACCGGGCACAGAAGGCTACGAGCAGTACTTC. Its translation is CASSIGPGTEGYEQYF.